The rows below give T cell receptor beta chains drawn from one sample of a study of blood T cell repertoires in COVID-19. Measured with immunoSEQ multiplex PCR; TCRdb has only the in-frame clones, and not every one. The sample includes nearly 110,000 clones, about two thirds of them seen just once. The specimen sequenced was peripheral blood. These TCRs come from a human donor with acute or convalescent COVID-19. The donor label of this sample is uncertain. Each CDR3 is given with its conserved first and last residue. A D gene is named only where the DNA matches it firmly. Only part of the rows carry a size: once, few, many, or a class if the clone is expanded.

CDR3 protein	CDR3 DNA	clone size	V gene	J gene	D gene
CATSAGGGYNEQFF	TGTGCCACCAGTGCGGGGGGAGGTTACAATGAGCAGTTCTTC	-	TRBV24-1	TRBJ2-1	TRBD2
CASSLQQGEDGYTF	TGCGCCAGCAGCCTCCAACAGGGAGAAGACGGCTACACCTTC	-	TRBV5-1	TRBJ1-2	-
CASTRGQTNTEAFF	TGTGCCAGCACCCGTGGACAGACGAACACTGAAGCTTTCTTT	-	TRBV5-5	TRBJ1-1	-
CASSIQRGQETQYF	TGTGCCAGCAGTATCCAAAGGGGGCAAGAGACCCAGTACTTC	-	TRBV2	TRBJ2-5	-
CSASYRVDGYTF	TGCAGTGCTAGTTACAGGGTTGATGGCTACACCTTC	-	TRBV20-1	TRBJ1-2	-
CASSRGTGGLDTQYF	TGTGCCAGTAGCCGAGGGACAGGGGGCCTGGATACGCAGTATTTT	-	TRBV19	TRBJ2-3	TRBD1
CASSGRSSYSGNTIYF	TGTGCCAGCAGTGGGAGGAGCAGTTACTCTGGAAACACCATATATTTT	-	TRBV25-1	TRBJ1-3	-
CASSKSGAQETQYF	TGTGCCAGCAGTAAAAGCGGGGCCCAAGAGACCCAGTACTTC	medium-sized	TRBV2	TRBJ2-5	TRBD2
CASSYSPGSEKTFF	TGTGCCAGCAGTTACTCTCCAGGGTCTGAGAAGACTTTCTTT	few	TRBV6-5	TRBJ1-1	-
CASREGTGVYEQFF	TGTGCCAGCAGGGAGGGGACAGGAGTGTATGAGCAGTTCTTC	many	TRBV7-9	TRBJ2-1	TRBD1
CASSDRDSTYEQYF	TGTGCCAGCAGTGACCGGGACAGCACCTACGAGCAGTACTTC	-	TRBV6-1	TRBJ2-7	TRBD1
CASSHRDSYEQYF	TGTGCCAGCAGCCATCGCGACTCCTACGAGCAGTACTTC	medium-sized	TRBV3-1/TRBV3-2	TRBJ2-7	-
CASSIGGTGTNTQYF	TGTGCCAGTAGTATAGGTGGGACAGGAACCAATACGCAGTATTTT	-	TRBV19	TRBJ2-3	TRBD1
CASSPGGYGNSPLHF	TGTGCCAGCTCACCAGGGGGCTATGGTAATTCACCCCTCCACTTT	-	TRBV18	TRBJ1-6	-
CASSLDVGPQETQYF	TGCGCCAGCAGCTTGGATGTGGGGCCCCAAGAGACCCAGTACTTC	-	TRBV5-1	TRBJ2-5	-
CASSPGQGAEQYF	TGTGCCAGCTCACCTGGACAGGGAGCCGAGCAGTACTTC	-	TRBV18	TRBJ2-7	TRBD1
CASTGSGRETQYF	TGTGCCAGCACGGGTTCGGGTCGGGAGACCCAGTACTTC	-	TRBV2	TRBJ2-5	-
CASSRLNPQETQYF	TGTGCCAGCAGTCGACTGAACCCCCAAGAGACCCAGTACTTC	-	TRBV11-2	TRBJ2-5	-
CASSENWEGRRAFF	TGTGCCAGCAGTGAAAACTGGGAGGGTCGGCGAGCTTTCTTT	-	TRBV2	TRBJ1-1	-
CASRARRDTGELFF	TGTGCCAGCCGGGCCCGGCGGGACACCGGGGAGCTGTTTTTT	-	TRBV19	TRBJ2-2	-
CSVEDRGRGRTGELFF	TGCAGCGTTGAAGATCGTGGCAGGGGAAGAACCGGGGAGCTGTTTTTT	-	TRBV29-1	TRBJ2-2	-
CASSLEQGYEQYF	TGCGCCAGCAGCTTGGAACAGGGGTACGAGCAGTACTTC	-	TRBV5-1	TRBJ2-7	TRBD1
CASSQGYGYTF	TGCGCCAGCAGCCAGGGCTATGGCTACACCTTC	-	TRBV5-1	TRBJ1-2	-